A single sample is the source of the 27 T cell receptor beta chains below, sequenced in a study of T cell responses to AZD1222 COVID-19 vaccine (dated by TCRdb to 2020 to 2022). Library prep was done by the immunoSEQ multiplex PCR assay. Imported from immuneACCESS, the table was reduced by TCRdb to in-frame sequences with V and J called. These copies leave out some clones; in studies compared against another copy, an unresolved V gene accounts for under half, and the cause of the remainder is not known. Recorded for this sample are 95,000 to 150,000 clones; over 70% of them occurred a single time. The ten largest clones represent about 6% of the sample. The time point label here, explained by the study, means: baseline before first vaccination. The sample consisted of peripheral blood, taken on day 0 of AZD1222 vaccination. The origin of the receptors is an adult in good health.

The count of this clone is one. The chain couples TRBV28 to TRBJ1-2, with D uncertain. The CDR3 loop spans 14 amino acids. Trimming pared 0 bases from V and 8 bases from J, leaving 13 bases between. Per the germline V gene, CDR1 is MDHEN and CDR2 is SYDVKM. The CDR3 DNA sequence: TGTGCCAGCAGTTTATGGCAGACCTCAGAAGGCTACACCTTC. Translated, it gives CASSLWQTSEGYTF.

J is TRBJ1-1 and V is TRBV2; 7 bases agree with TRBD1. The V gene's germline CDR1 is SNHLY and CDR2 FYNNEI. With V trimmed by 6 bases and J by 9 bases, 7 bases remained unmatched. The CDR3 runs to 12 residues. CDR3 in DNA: TGTGCCAGCAGGGGAGACAGGGCGAAAGCTTTCTTT. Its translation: CASRGDRAKAFF.

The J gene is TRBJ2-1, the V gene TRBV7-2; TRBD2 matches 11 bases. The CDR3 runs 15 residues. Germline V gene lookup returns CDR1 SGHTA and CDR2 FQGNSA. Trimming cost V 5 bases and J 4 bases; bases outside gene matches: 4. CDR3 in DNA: TGTGCCAGCAGCCCGACTAGCGGGAAATACAATGAGCAGTTCTTC. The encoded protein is CASSPTSGKYNEQFF. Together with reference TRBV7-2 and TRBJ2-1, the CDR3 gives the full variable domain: GAGVSQSPSNKVTEKGKDVELRCDPISGHTALYWYRQSLGQGLEFLIYFQGNSAPDKSGLPSDRFSAERTGGSVSTLTIQRTQQEDSAVYLCASSPTSGKYNEQFFGPGTRLTVL.

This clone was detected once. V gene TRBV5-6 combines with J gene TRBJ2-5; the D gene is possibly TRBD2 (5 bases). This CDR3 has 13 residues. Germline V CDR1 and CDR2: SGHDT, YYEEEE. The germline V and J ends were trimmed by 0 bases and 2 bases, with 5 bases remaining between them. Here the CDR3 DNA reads TGTGCCAGCAGCTTGGGACTACAAGAGACCCAGTACTTC. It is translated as CASSLGLQETQYF. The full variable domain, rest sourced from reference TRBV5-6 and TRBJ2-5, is DAGVTQSPTHLIKTRGQQVTLRCSPKSGHDTVSWYQQALGQGPQFIFQYYEEEERQRGNFPDRFSGHQFPNYSSELNVNALLLGDSALYLCASSLGLQETQYFGPGTRLLVL.

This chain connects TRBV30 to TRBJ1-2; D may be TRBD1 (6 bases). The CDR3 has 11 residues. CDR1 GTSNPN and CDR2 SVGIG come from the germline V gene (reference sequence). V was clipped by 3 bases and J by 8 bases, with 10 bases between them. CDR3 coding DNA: TGTGCCTGGAGCCCGGGGGGCGGCTACACCTTC. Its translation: CAWSPGGGYTF.

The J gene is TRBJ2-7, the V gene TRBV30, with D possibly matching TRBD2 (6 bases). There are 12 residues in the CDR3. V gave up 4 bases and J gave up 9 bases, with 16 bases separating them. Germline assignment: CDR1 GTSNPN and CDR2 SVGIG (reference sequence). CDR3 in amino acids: CAWTQGGVGQYF. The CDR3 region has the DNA TGTGCCTGGACTCAGGGAGGAGTAGGGCAGTACTTC.

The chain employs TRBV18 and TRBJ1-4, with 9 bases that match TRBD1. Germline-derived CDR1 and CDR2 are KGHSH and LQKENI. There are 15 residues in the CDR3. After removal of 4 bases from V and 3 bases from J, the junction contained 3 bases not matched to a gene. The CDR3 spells CASSRGQGSNEKLFF. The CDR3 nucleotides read TGTGCCAGCTCACGAGGACAGGGGTCTAATGAAAAACTGTTTTTT.

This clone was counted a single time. This chain's CDR3 is CATSRGEDTQYF. DNA for the CDR3: TGTGCCACCAGCAGGGGGGAAGATACGCAGTATTTT. The chain is built from TRBV15 and TRBJ2-3; D might be TRBD1 or TRBD2, each matching 5 bases. The CDR3 is 12 residues long. The germline V gene has CDR1 LNHNV and CDR2 YYDKDF (reference sequence). With 3 bases removed from V and 5 bases from J, the gap between germline ends came to 6 bases.

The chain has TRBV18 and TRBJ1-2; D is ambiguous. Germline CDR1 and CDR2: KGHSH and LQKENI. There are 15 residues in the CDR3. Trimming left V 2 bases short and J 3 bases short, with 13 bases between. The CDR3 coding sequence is TGTGCCAGCTCACCAGTGACAAATACAGACTATGGCTACACCTTC. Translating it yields CASSPVTNTDYGYTF.

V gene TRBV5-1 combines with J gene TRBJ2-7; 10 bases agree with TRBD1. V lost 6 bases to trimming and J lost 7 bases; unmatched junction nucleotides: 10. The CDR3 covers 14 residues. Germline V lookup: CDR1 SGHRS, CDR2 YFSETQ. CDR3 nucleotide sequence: TGCGCCAGCACCCAACGACAGGGGGCGAGAGAGCAGTACTTC. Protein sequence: CASTQRQGAREQYF.

This chain's CDR3 is CAISEQGDGQPQHF. In nucleotides, the CDR3 is TGTGCCATCAGTGAGCAGGGAGATGGTCAGCCCCAGCATTTT. This chain links TRBV10-3 with TRBJ1-5; a possible D gene is TRBD1 (5 bases). Germline V gene data show CDR1 as ENHRY and CDR2 as SYGVKD. The CDR3 has 14 amino acids. Trimming removed 2 bases at V and 6 bases at J, with 11 bases between.

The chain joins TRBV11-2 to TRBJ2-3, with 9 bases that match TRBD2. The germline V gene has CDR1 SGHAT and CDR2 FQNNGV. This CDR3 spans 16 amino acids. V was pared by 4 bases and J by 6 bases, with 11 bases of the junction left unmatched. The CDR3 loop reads CASSSRTGGRGDTQYF. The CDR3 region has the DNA TGTGCCAGCAGCTCCCGGACTGGCGGGAGGGGCGATACGCAGTATTTT.

DNA of the CDR3: TGTGCCAGCAGTTACGGGATAGCGGGAGGCTCGCAGTATTTT. Translated: CASSYGIAGGSQYF. The J gene is TRBJ2-3, the V gene TRBV6-5; TRBD2 matches 10 bases. Germline loops: CDR1 MNHEY, CDR2 SVGAGI. This CDR3 comprises 14 residues. V lost 2 bases and J lost 10; bases outside the gene matches: 6.

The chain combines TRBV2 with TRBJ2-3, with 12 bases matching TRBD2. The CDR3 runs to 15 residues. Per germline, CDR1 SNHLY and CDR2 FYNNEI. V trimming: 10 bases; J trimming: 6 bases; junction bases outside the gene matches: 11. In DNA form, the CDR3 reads TGTGCCATCTGGACTAGCGGGGCCCCAGGCGATACGCAGTATTTT. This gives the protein CAIWTSGAPGDTQYF.

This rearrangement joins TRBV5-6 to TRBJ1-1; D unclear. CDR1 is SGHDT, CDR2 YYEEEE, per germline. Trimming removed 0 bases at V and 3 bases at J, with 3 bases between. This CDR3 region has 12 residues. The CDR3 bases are TGTGCCAGCAGCTTGGGTCACACTGAAGCTTTCTTT. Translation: CASSLGHTEAFF.

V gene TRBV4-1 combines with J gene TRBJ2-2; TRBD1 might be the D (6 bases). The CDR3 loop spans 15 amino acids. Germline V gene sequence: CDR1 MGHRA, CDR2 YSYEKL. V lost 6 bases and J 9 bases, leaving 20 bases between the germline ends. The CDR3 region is CASRPTGSAVRELFF. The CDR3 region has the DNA TGCGCCAGCAGGCCCACAGGGTCTGCAGTAAGGGAGCTGTTTTTT.

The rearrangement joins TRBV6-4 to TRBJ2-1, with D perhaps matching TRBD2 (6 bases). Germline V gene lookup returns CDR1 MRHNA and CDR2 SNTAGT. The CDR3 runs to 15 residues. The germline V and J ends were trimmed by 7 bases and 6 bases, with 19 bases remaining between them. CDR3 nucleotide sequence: TGTGCCAGCATTTCCCCCGCGGGGTGGTGCAATGAGCAGTTCTTC. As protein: CASISPAGWCNEQFF.

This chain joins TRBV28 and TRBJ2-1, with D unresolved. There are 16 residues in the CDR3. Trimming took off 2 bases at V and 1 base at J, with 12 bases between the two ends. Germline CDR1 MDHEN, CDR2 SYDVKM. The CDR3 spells CASSLEVAESYNEQFF. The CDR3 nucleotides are TGTGCCAGCAGTTTAGAAGTGGCGGAGTCCTACAATGAGCAGTTCTTC.

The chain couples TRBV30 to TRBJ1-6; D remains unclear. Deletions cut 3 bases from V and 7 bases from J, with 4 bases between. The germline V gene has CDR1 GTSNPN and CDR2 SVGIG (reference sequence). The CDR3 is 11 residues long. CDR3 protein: CAWRVNSPLHF. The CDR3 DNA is TGTGCCTGGAGAGTGAATTCACCCCTCCACTTT.

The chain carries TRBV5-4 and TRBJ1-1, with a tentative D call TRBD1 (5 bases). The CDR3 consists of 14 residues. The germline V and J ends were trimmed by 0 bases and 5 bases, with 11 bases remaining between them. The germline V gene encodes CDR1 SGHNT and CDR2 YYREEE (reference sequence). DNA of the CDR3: TGTGCCAGCAGCTTGGCCTCGGGGGTTACTGAAGCTTTCTTT. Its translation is CASSLASGVTEAFF.

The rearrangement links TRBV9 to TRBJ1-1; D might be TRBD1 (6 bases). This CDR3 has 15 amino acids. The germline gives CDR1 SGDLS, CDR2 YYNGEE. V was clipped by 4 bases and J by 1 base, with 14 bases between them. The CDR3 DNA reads TGTGCCAGCAGCCCCCAGACAGGACGGAACACTGAAGCTTTCTTT. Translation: CASSPQTGRNTEAFF.

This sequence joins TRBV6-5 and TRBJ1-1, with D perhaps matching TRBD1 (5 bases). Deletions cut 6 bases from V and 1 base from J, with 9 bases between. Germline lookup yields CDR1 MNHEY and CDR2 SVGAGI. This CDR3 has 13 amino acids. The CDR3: CASSRGQNTEAFF. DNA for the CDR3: TGTGCCAGCAGCCGGGGCCAGAACACTGAAGCTTTCTTT.

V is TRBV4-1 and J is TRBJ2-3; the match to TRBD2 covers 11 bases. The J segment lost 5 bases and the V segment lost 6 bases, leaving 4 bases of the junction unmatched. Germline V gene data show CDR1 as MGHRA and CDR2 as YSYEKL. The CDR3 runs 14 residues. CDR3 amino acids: CASRRGTSGDTQYF. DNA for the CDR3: TGCGCCAGCAGGAGAGGGACTAGCGGAGATACGCAGTATTTT.

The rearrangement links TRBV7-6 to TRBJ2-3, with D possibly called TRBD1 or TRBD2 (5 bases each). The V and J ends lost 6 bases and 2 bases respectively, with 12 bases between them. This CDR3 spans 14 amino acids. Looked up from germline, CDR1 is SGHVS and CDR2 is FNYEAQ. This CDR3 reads CASRTGPYTDTQYF. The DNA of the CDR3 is TGTGCCAGCAGAACGGGGCCTTACACAGATACGCAGTATTTT.

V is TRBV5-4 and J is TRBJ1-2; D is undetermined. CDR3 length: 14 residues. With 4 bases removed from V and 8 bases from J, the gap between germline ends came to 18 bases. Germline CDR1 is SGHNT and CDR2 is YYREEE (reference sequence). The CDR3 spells CASSPTPATGGYTF. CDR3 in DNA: TGTGCCAGCAGCCCGACTCCCGCCACCGGGGGCTACACCTTC.

The CDR3 DNA is TGTGCCAGCAGCTTGGCCAAGGGGTTGGAACCTTTCTTT. This gives the protein CASSLAKGLEPFF. The chain recombines TRBV5-4 with TRBJ1-1, with D maybe TRBD1 (5 bases). Germline lookup yields CDR1 SGHNT and CDR2 YYREEE (reference sequence). Trimming shortened V by 0 bases and J by 12 bases, and 15 bases separated the two germline ends. The CDR3 runs 13 residues.

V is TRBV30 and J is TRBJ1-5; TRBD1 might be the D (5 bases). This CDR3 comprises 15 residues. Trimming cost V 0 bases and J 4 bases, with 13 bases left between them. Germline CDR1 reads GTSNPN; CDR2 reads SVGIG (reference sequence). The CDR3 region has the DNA TGTGCCTGGAGTGTTGGTAGTTGGGGGAATCAGCCCCAGCATTTT. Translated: CAWSVGSWGNQPQHF.